This TCR beta chain comes out of a study of T cell responses to AZD1222 COVID-19 vaccine. Findings and limits, study-wide: Spike-specific TCR breadth and depth went up after people got two AZD1222 doses.

A remark on this clone: The antigen remains undetermined.

The CDR3 runs to 19 residues. CDR1 and CDR2 (germline): SGHVS, FNYEAQ. J was trimmed by 5 bases and V by 4 bases; bases with no gene match: 20. The repertoire was sequenced with immunoSEQ multiplex PCR; TCRdb's copy has only in-frame clones and lacks some. The data show about 150,000 clones, around nine tenths seen once. The origin of this receptor is an adult who had recovered from COVID-19. The sample consisted of peripheral blood, taken after recovery from COVID-19. This sequence joins TRBV7-6 and TRBJ2-5; 9 bases align to TRBD2. The CDR3 spells CASSSQRRAGGLLRETQYF. CDR3 nucleotide sequence: TGTGCCAGCAGCTCCCAAAGGCGGGCGGGGGGGCTTCTCCGGGAGACCCAGTACTTC.